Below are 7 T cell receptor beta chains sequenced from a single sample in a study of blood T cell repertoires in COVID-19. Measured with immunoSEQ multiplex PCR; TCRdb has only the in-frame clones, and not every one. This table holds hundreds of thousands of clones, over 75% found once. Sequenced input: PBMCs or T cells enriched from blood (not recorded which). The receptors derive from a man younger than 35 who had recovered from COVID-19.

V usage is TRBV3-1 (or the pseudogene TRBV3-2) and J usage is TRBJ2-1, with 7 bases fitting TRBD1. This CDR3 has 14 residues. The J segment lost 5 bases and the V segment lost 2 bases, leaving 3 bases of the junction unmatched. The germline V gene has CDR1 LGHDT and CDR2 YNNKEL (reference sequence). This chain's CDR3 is CASSQQGTDNEQFF. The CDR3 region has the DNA TGTGCCAGCAGCCAACAAGGGACAGACAATGAGCAGTTCTTC.

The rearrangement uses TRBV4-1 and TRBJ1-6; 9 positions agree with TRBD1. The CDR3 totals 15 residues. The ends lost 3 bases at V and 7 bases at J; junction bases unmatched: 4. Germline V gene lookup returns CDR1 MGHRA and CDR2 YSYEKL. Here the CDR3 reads CASSQMTGGNSPLHF. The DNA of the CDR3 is TGCGCCAGCAGCCAGATGACAGGGGGGAATTCACCCCTCCACTTT.

The CDR3 DNA sequence: TGCAGTGCTAGTCGGGGACTCGCCCCCGAGACCCAGTACTTC. Translating gives CSASRGLAPETQYF. This rearrangement joins TRBV20-1 to TRBJ2-5, with D perhaps TRBD2 (6 bases). V lost 3 bases to trimming and J lost 5 bases, with 16 bases between them. The CDR3 has 14 amino acids. The germline gives CDR1 DFQATT, CDR2 SNEGSKA (reference sequence).

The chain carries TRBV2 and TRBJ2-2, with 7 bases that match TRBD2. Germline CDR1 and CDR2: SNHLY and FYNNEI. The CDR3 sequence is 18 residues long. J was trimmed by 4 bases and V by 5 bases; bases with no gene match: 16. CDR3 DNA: TGTGCCAGCAGTTTAAGATTCCGGGAGGCCACTCTCACCGGGGAGCTGTTTTTT. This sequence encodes CASSLRFREATLTGELFF.

Written as DNA, the CDR3 is TGTGCCAGCAGCTTAAGGTCAGGTTCAGCAGATACGCAGTATTTT. Translation gives CASSLRSGSADTQYF. The chain employs TRBV7-9 and TRBJ2-3; the D is unclear. V was trimmed by 2 bases and J by 4 bases, leaving 13 bases between them. This CDR3 spans 15 amino acids. Per germline, CDR1 SEHNR and CDR2 FQNEAQ (reference sequence).

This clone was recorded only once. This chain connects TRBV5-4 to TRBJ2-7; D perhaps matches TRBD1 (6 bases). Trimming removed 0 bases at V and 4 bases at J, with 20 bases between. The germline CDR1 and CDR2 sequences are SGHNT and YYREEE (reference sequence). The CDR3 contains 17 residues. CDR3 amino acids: CASSLGFGQGRGYEQYF. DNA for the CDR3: TGTGCCAGCAGCTTGGGATTCGGGCAGGGGCGCGGATACGAGCAGTACTTC.

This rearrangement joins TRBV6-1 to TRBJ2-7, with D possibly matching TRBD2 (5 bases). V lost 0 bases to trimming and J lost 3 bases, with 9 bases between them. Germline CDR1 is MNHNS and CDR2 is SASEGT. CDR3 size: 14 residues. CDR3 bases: TGTGCCAGCAGTGAAGCGTCACGGGGCTACGAGCAGTACTTC. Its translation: CASSEASRGYEQYF.